Here is one TCR beta chain with its context. The sample originates from a study of blood T cell repertoires in COVID-19. CDR1 is SGDLS, CDR2 YYNGEE, per germline. J gave up 4 bases and V 1 base, and 8 bases lay outside the gene matches. The CDR3 consists of 16 residues. Assay used: immunoSEQ multiplex PCR; TCRdb lists only in-frame clones, some missing. The sample has some 240,000 clones, roughly 90% seen once. The receptor's source is a man aged 55-75 years who had recovered from COVID-19. The rearrangement uses TRBV9 and TRBJ2-3, with 8 nucleotides matching TRBD2. The material sequenced was peripheral blood. The CDR3, as DNA: TGTGCCAGCAGCGTACAAGCGGGAGATCGGGCAGATACGCAGTATTTT. It specifies CASSVQAGDRADTQYF.